This is a list of T cell receptor beta chains from one sample in a study of blood T cells in healthy people across ages. One entry per CDR3 protein, called by TCRdb with MiXCR from the 5' RACE reads. Here the sample spans 1.5 million to 1.9 million distinct CDR3 sequences, 35% to 45% being singletons. The sequenced material came from blood. Receptors originate from a young woman in good health. CDR3s include the opening cysteine and the closing phenylalanine or tryptophan. The D gene is left open where the match is weak. Only part of the rows carry a size: once, few, many, or a class if the clone is expanded.

d_call j_call cdr3_length clone_size v_call cdr3_aa cdr3_nt
. TRBJ2-5 14 . TRBV6-5 CASSYSSSRETQYF TGTGCCAGCAGTTACTCGAGTAGTAGGGAGACCCAGTACTTC
TRBD2 TRBJ2-3 15 . TRBV5-1 CASSLASGFTDTQYF TGCGCCAGCAGCTTGGCTAGCGGCTTTACAGATACGCAGTATTTT
. TRBJ2-5 14 . TRBV7-8 CASSYRVLGNEQYF TGTGCCAGCAGCTACCGAGTTCTTGGCAATGAGCAGTACTTC
TRBD1 TRBJ1-6 15 few TRBV12-3/TRBV12-4 CASRGGQALISPLHF TGTGCCAGCAGGGGGGGACAGGCATTAATCTCACCCCTCCACTTT
TRBD2 TRBJ2-5 16 . TRBV5-1 CASSLPSGGSQETQYF TGCGCCAGCAGCTTGCCTAGCGGGGGATCCCAAGAGACCCAGTACTTC
. TRBJ1-2 15 . TRBV12-3/TRBV12-4 CASSLFGGTIYGYTF TGTGCCAGCAGTTTATTCGGCGGCACTATCTATGGCTACACCTTC
TRBD1 TRBJ1-3 19 . TRBV5-1 CASSLEGPGDSLSGNTIYF TGCGCCAGCAGCTTGGAAGGACCCGGGGACAGCCTCTCTGGAAACACCATATATTTT
. TRBJ1-6 15 few TRBV13 CASSLRSGPSRSLHF TGTGCCAGCAGCTTAAGATCGGGACCGTCTCGTTCCCTCCACTTT
TRBD2 TRBJ2-4 13 . TRBV6-5 CASSARENNEQYF TGTGCCAGCAGTGCGCGGGAGAACAATGAGCAGTACTTC
TRBD2 TRBJ2-1 14 many TRBV12-5 CASATSGGGNEQFF TGTGCTAGTGCTACTAGCGGAGGAGGTAATGAGCAGTTCTTC
TRBD2 TRBJ2-3 24 once TRBV11-1 CASSPPWDSNAGTSGGLRVDTQYF TGTGCCAGCAGCCCGCCATGGGACAGCAACGCTGGGACTAGCGGGGGGCTCAGGGTAGATACGCAGTATTTT
TRBD2 TRBJ2-1 13 . TRBV20-1 CSARSLAGIEQFF TGCAGTGCTAGATCCCTAGCGGGGATAGAGCAGTTCTTC
TRBD2 TRBJ2-1 18 . TRBV20-1 CSAPQTSGGAGSYNEQFF TGCAGTGCTCCTCAGACTAGCGGGGGGGCCGGATCCTACAATGAGCAGTTCTTC
. TRBJ1-5 15 few TRBV20-1 CSATLRGEVNQPQHF TGCAGTGCGACCCTGAGGGGAGAGGTCAATCAGCCCCAGCATTTT
TRBD2 TRBJ2-2 17 few TRBV25-1 CASSVRLAGEYTGELFF TGTGCCAGCAGTGTCAGACTAGCGGGGGAATATACCGGGGAGCTGTTTTTT
. TRBJ1-2 14 . TRBV5-1 CASSQTGSLYGYTF TGCGCCAGCAGCCAGACAGGTTCCCTCTATGGCTACACCTTC
. TRBJ2-7 15 . TRBV7-9 CASSERTSSYNEQYF TGTGCCAGCAGCGAGAGAACGAGCTCCTACAATGAGCAGTACTTC